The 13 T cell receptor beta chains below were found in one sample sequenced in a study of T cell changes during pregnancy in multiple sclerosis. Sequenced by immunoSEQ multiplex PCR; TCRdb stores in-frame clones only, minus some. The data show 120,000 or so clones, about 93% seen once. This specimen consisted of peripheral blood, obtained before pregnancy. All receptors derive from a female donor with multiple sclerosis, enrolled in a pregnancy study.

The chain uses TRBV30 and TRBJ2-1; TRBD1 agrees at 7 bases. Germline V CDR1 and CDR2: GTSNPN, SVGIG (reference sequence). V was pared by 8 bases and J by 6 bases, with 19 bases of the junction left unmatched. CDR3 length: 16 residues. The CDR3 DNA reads TGTGCCGCACTTCCGAGACAGGGAGTATACGGCAATGAGCAGTTCTTC. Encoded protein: CAALPRQGVYGNEQFF.

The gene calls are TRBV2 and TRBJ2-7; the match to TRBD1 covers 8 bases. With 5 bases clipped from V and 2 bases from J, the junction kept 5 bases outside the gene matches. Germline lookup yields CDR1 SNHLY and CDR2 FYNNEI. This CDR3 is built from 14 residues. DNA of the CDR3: TGTGCCAGCAGTCGGACAGGGAGGACCTACGAGCAGTACTTC. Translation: CASSRTGRTYEQYF.

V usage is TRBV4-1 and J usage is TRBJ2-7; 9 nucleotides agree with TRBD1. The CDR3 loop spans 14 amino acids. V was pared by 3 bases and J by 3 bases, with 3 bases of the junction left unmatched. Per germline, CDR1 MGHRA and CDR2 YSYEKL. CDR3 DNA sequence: TGCGCCAGCAGCCACCGGACAGGGGACTACGAGCAGTACTTC. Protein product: CASSHRTGDYEQYF.

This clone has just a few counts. CDR3 amino acids: CASSLRGGTEAFF. CDR3 coding DNA: TGTGCCAGCAGCTTAAGGGGAGGCACTGAAGCTTTCTTT. The chain recombines TRBV7-3 with TRBJ1-1; D is unresolved. The germline V and J ends were trimmed by 1 base and 4 bases, with 7 bases remaining between them. Germline CDR1 and CDR2: SGHTA and FQGTGA. CDR3 length: 13 residues.

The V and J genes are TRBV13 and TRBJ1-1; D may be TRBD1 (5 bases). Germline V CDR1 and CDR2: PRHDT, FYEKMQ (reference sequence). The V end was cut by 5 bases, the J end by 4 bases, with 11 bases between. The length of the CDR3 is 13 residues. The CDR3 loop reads CASSRPGFTEAFF. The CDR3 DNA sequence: TGTGCCAGCAGCCGACCAGGGTTCACTGAAGCTTTCTTT. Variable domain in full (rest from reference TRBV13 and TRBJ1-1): AAGVIQSPRHLIKEKRETATLKCYPIPRHDTVYWYQQGPGQDPQFLISFYEKMQSDKGSIPDRFSAQQFSDYHSELNMSSLELGDSALYFCASSRPGFTEAFFGQGTRLTVV.

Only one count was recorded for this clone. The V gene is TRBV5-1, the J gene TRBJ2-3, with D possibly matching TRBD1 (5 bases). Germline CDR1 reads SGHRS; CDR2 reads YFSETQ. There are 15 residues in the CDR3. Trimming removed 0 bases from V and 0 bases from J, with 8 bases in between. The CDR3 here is CASSLEGASTDTQYF. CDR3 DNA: TGCGCCAGCAGCTTGGAAGGGGCCAGCACAGATACGCAGTATTTT.

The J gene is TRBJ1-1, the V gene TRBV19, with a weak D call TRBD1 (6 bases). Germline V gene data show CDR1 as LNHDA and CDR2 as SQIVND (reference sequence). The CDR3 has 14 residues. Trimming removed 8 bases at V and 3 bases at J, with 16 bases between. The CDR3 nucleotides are TGTGCCAGTTCCTCCACAGGGATACACACTGAAGCTTTCTTT. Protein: CASSSTGIHTEAFF. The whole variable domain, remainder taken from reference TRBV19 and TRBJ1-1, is DGGITQSPKYLFRKEGQNVTLSCEQNLNHDAMYWYRQDPGQGLRLIYYSQIVNDFQKGDIAEGYSVSREKKESFPLTVTSAQKNPTAFYLCASSSTGIHTEAFFGQGTRLTVV.

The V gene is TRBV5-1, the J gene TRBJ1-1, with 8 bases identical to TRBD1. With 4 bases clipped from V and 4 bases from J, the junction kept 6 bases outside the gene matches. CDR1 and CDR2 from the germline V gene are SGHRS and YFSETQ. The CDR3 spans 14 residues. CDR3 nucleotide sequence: TGCGCCAGCAGCCTCTCCGACAGGGGCACTGAAGCTTTCTTT. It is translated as CASSLSDRGTEAFF.

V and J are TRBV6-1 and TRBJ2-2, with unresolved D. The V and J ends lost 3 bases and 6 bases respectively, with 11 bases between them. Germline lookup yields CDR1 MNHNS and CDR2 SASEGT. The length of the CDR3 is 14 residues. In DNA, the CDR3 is TGTGCCAGCAGTGAGGCCTCATTCCCCGGGGAGCTGTTTTTT. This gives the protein CASSEASFPGELFF.

DNA of the CDR3: TGTGCCAGCAGCTTCTTACAGGGCGGATCGAACACTGAAGCTTTCTTT. The encoded protein is CASSFLQGGSNTEAFF. The rearrangement links TRBV28 to TRBJ1-1; tentatively, D is TRBD1 (6 bases). The V gene lost 6 bases and the J gene lost 1 base, with 18 bases spanning the gap. CDR1 MDHEN and CDR2 SYDVKM come from the germline V gene. The CDR3 covers 16 residues.

The CDR3, as DNA: TGCGCCAGCAGCCAACCTAGACAGGGGGTCACTGAAGCTTTCTTT. Translated, it gives CASSQPRQGVTEAFF. The V gene is TRBV4-1, the J gene TRBJ1-1; TRBD1 matches at 9 bases. CDR1 and CDR2 from the germline V gene are MGHRA and YSYEKL. The J segment lost 4 bases and the V segment lost 2 bases, leaving 5 bases of the junction unmatched. The CDR3 length is 15 residues.

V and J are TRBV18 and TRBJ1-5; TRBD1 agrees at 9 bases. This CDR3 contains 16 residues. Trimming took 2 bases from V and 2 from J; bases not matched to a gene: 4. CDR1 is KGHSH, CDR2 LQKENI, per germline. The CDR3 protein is CASSPWTGDRNQPQHF. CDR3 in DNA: TGTGCCAGCTCACCATGGACAGGGGACCGCAATCAGCCCCAGCATTTT.

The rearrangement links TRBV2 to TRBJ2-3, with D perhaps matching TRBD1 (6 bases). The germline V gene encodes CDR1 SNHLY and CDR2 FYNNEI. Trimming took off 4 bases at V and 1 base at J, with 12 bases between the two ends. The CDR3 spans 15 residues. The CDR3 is CASSAQGIGTDTQYF. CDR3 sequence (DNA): TGTGCCAGCAGTGCCCAGGGGATTGGCACAGATACGCAGTATTTT. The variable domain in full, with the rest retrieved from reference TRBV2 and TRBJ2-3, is EPEVTQTPSHQVTQMGQEVILRCVPISNHLYFYWYRQILGQKVEFLVSFYNNEISEKSEIFDDQFSVERPDGSNFTLKIRSTKLEDSAMYFCASSAQGIGTDTQYFGPGTRLTVL.